Reported below is one TCR beta chain. Its antigen remains unknown. The ends were cut back, 7 bases at V and 2 bases at J, with 14 bases in the middle. CDR1 SGHNT and CDR2 YYREEE come from the germline V gene (reference sequence). The CDR3 consists of 14 residues. The data originate from a study of T cells after yellow fever vaccination. Study information: SMART-Seq v4 Ultra Low Input served to prepare low-cell-number fractions.

Making TCR cDNA involved 5'RACE template switching, which added UMIs and a universal primer site. Using its own MiXCR run on the 5' RACE reads, TCRdb lists one record per CDR3 protein. This sample yields 80,000 to 100,000 distinct CDR3 sequences, of which about 5.8% are seen a single time; roughly 39% belongs to the top ten. Overall study results and limits: After the booster, around 95% of CD4 and 75% to 90% of CD8 primary-response clones were re-detected. On re-exposure, the response was weaker but peaked faster, at day 5 versus 15.

The starting material was CD8+ T cells sorted from PBMCs, obtained 10 days after the yellow fever booster vaccination. This chain uses TRBV5-4 with TRBJ2-3, with D hard to call. The receptor comes from a man younger than 35 who received the YFV17D yellow fever vaccine. This CDR3 reads CASSSPDLTDTQYF. The DNA for the CDR3 is TGTGCCAGCTCCTCTCCAGACCTCACAGATACGCAGTATTTT.